This T cell receptor beta chain was retrieved from a study of shared clonotypes between healthy human individuals. Overall study findings and caveats: Represented diversity, genetic and exposure-history alike, was limited by few donors.

A single count supports this clone. Its antigen is not identified. Germline V gene sequence: CDR1 GTSNPN, CDR2 SVGIG (reference sequence). V lost 7 bases to trimming and J lost 4 bases, with 19 bases between them. The CDR3 spans 14 residues. Profiling relied on immunoSEQ multiplex PCR, and the TCRdb table lists in-frame clones only, not all of them. The data contain more than 2 million clones, approximately 94% of them seen just once; the ten biggest clones take up 0.13%. The genes are TRBV30 and TRBJ1-2; D gene unclear. Sequenced: naive CD4+ T cells sorted from blood. Specified subset: CD45RA+ positively selected. The TCR sequence derives from a man younger than 30 in good health. DNA of the CDR3: TGTGCCTACACCCGGGAGCCGGGTAGCTATGGCTACACCTTC. Translating gives CAYTREPGSYGYTF.